This T cell receptor (beta chain) was sequenced for a study of radiotherapy plus CTLA-4 blockade in lung cancer. In the study overall: There were objective responses in roughly 18% of patients, and about 31% had disease control. Overall study results and limits: Early clone dynamics of blood T cells, plus interferon-beta, reportedly predicted response best.

Here immunoSEQ multiplex PCR was the method, and the copy in TCRdb shows in-frame clones only, minus some. The table shows fewer than 85,000 clones, with 85% to 90% occurring only once. Germline CDR1 reads SGHRS; CDR2 reads YFSETQ. The CDR3 runs 14 residues. Unmatched junction bases numbered 3, after V lost 1 base and J lost 5 bases. Concerning this clone: The antigen remains undetermined.

Focal radiation and CTLA-4 blockade (ipilimumab) were tested in chemo-refractory metastatic non-small-cell lung cancer patients. The TCR comes from a human donor with non-small cell lung cancer who had stable disease on radiotherapy plus ipilimumab. This specimen was peripheral blood, taken from a patient treated with radiotherapy plus ipilimumab. The chain is built from TRBV5-1 and TRBJ2-1; 7 bases map to TRBD2. The CDR3, as DNA: TGCGCCAGCAGCTTGCCTAGCGGCAACAATGAGCAGTTCTTC. Translated: CASSLPSGNNEQFF. Full variable domain (outside the CDR3, taken from reference TRBV5-1 and TRBJ2-1): KAGVTQTPRYLIKTRGQQVTLSCSPISGHRSVSWYQQTPGQGLQFLFEYFSETQRNKGNFPGRFSGRQFSNSRSEMNVSTLELGDSALYLCASSLPSGNNEQFFGPGTRLTVL.